What follows describes a single TCR beta chain. The antigen is unknown. Other DNA sequences of this sample code for an identical CDR3. This entry comes from a study of shared clonotypes between healthy human individuals. Whole-study context: Per donor, CD8 memory used one plate, CD8 naive used two, CD4 memory used three and CD4 naive used three. General study points: The four-donor shared clonotypes exceeded non-shared clonotypes in generation probability, with non-shared ones scoring lower.

Deep-level running was used for the assay. Each subset's genomic DNA was shared equally among a number of immunoSEQ plates. This table comes from immunoSEQ multiplex PCR, and its TCRdb copy is limited to in-frame clones, with some not included. Of about 2.4 million clones in the sample, 93% were seen once. The CDR3 length is 15 residues. The germline V gene has CDR1 SGHRS and CDR2 YFSETQ. The ends were cut back, 3 bases at V and 0 bases at J, with 9 bases in the middle. Sequences were obtained from naive CD4+ T cells from PBMCs. As to subset: CD45RA+ positively selected. This rearrangement joins TRBV5-1 to TRBJ1-4; the D is unclear. The sequence derives from a man between 18 and 29 years old in good health. Some clones in this sample may be carry-over from other donors' samples. The CDR3, as DNA: TGCGCCAGCAGCTGGGGAGCAGCAACTAATGAAAAACTGTTTTTT. It specifies CASSWGAATNEKLFF.